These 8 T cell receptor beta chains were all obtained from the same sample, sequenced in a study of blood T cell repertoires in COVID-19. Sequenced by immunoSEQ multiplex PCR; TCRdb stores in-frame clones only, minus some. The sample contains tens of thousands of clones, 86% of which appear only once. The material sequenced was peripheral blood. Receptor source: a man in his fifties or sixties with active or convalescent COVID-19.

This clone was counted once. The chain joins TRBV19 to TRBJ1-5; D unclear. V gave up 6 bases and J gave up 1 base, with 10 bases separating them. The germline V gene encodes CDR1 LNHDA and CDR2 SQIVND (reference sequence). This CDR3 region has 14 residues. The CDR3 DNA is TGTGCCAGTAGCAGGAAAGTGAGCAATCAGCCCCAGCATTTT. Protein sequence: CASSRKVSNQPQHF. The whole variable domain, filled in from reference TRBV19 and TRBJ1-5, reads DGGITQSPKYLFRKEGQNVTLSCEQNLNHDAMYWYRQDPGQGLRLIYYSQIVNDFQKGDIAEGYSVSREKKESFPLTVTSAQKNPTAFYLCASSRKVSNQPQHFGDGTRLSIL.

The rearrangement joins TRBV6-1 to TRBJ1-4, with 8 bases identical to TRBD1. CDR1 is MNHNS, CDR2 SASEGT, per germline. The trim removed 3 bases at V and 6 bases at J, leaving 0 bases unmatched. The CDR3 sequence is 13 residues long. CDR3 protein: CASSDRGHEKLFF. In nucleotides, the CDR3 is TGTGCCAGCAGTGACAGGGGGCATGAAAAACTGTTTTTT.

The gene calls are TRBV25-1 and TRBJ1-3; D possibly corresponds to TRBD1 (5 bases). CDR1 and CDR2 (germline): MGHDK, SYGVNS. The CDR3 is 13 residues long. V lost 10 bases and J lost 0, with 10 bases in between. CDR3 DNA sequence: TGTGCCACTACAGGACCCTCTGGAAACACCATATATTTT. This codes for CATTGPSGNTIYF.

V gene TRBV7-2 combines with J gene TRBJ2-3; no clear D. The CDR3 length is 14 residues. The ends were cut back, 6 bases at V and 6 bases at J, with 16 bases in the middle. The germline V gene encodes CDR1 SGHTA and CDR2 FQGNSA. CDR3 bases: TGTGCCAGCAGATCAGGATGGCAGGCGGATACGCAGTATTTT. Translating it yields CASRSGWQADTQYF.

The CDR3 reads CASSVQDEQYF. CDR3 nucleotides: TGTGCCAGCAGCGTACAGGACGAGCAGTACTTC. The V call is TRBV11-1, the J call TRBJ2-7; the D gene is possibly TRBD1 (5 bases). V gave up 5 bases and J gave up 5 bases, with 7 bases separating them. This CDR3 region has 11 residues. CDR1 and CDR2 from the germline V gene are SGHAT and FQDESV (reference sequence).

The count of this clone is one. This CDR3 reads CASSPTGGAGEQYF. The CDR3 DNA reads TGTGCCAGCAGCCCGACAGGGGGCGCGGGGGAGCAGTACTTC. The chain combines TRBV6-5 with TRBJ2-7, with 10 bases lining up with TRBD1. There are 14 residues in the CDR3. V lost 6 bases to trimming and J lost 7 bases; unmatched junction nucleotides: 9. From germline, CDR1 is MNHEY and CDR2 SVGAGI.

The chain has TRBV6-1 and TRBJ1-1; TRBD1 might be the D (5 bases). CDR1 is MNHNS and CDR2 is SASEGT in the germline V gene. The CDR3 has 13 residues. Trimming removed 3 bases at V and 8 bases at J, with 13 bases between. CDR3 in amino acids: CASSEQGGFEAFF. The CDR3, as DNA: TGTGCCAGCAGTGAGCAGGGAGGGTTCGAAGCTTTCTTT.

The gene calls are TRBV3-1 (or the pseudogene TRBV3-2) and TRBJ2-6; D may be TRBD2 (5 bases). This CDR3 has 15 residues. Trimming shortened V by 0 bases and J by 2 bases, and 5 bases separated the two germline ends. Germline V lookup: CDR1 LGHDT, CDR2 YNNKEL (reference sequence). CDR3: CASSQERAGANVLTF. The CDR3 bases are TGTGCCAGCAGCCAAGAGAGGGCTGGGGCCAACGTCCTGACTTTC.